This is a list of T cell receptor beta chains from one sample in a study of shared clonotypes between healthy human individuals. Some clones are missing from TCRdb's copy, which holds only in-frame ones; the method was immunoSEQ multiplex PCR. The repertoire holds 2 million to 2.5 million clones, 85% to 95% seen once, with approximately 0.4% in the top ten. Material: naive CD4+ T cells from PBMCs. These receptors were taken from a man aged 18-30 years in good health. Some clones in this sample may be carry-over from other donors' samples. CDR3s include the opening cysteine and the closing phenylalanine or tryptophan. The D gene is left open where the match is weak. Rows may omit the clone size; those that give it use once, few, many or a size class.

d_call: NA; j_call: TRBJ2-3; v_call: TRBV28; clone_size: NA; cdr3_aa: CASWGIPGTQYF; cdr3_nt: TGTGCCAGCTGGGGGATTCCTGGTACGCAGTATTTT
d_call: NA; j_call: TRBJ2-5; v_call: TRBV5-1; clone_size: NA; cdr3_aa: CASSPMGRRETQYF; cdr3_nt: TGCGCCAGCAGCCCGATGGGCAGGAGAGAGACCCAGTACTTC
d_call: NA; j_call: TRBJ2-5; v_call: TRBV20-1; clone_size: NA; cdr3_aa: CSAPDVGTQYF; cdr3_nt: TGCAGTGCTCCAGACGTGGGGACCCAGTACTTC
d_call: NA; j_call: TRBJ2-7; v_call: TRBV5-1; clone_size: NA; cdr3_aa: CASSTLYEQYF; cdr3_nt: TGCGCCAGCAGCACCCTGTACGAGCAGTACTTC
d_call: NA; j_call: TRBJ2-2; v_call: TRBV19; clone_size: NA; cdr3_aa: CASSIPSASTGELFF; cdr3_nt: TGTGCCAGTAGTATCCCCTCGGCCAGCACCGGGGAGCTGTTTTTT
d_call: TRBD2; j_call: TRBJ2-3; v_call: TRBV9; clone_size: NA; cdr3_aa: CASSLEPSGRGADTQYF; cdr3_nt: TGTGCCAGCAGCTTAGAACCAAGCGGGAGAGGGGCAGATACGCAGTATTTT
d_call: NA; j_call: TRBJ1-4; v_call: TRBV5-1; clone_size: NA; cdr3_aa: CASSLVGAATNEKLFF; cdr3_nt: TGCGCCAGCAGCTTGGTGGGGGCCGCAACTAATGAAAAACTGTTTTTT
d_call: NA; j_call: TRBJ1-1; v_call: TRBV9; clone_size: NA; cdr3_aa: CASSVGGMNTEAFF; cdr3_nt: TGTGCCAGCAGCGTAGGTGGGATGAACACTGAAGCTTTCTTT
d_call: NA; j_call: TRBJ2-3; v_call: TRBV7-9; clone_size: NA; cdr3_aa: CASSLGSGHSTDTQYF; cdr3_nt: TGTGCCAGCAGCTTAGGTAGCGGCCATAGCACAGATACGCAGTATTTT
d_call: NA; j_call: TRBJ2-3; v_call: TRBV20-1; clone_size: once; cdr3_aa: CSAPDPDTQYF; cdr3_nt: TGCAGTGCCCCGGACCCAGATACGCAGTATTTT
d_call: NA; j_call: TRBJ1-3; v_call: TRBV5-8; clone_size: NA; cdr3_aa: CASSPPGPHGNTIYF; cdr3_nt: TGTGCCAGCAGCCCCCCCGGCCCTCATGGAAACACCATATATTTT
d_call: NA; j_call: TRBJ2-5; v_call: TRBV9; clone_size: NA; cdr3_aa: CASSVDTGQETQYF; cdr3_nt: TGTGCCAGCAGCGTAGATACAGGCCAAGAGACCCAGTACTTC
d_call: NA; j_call: TRBJ2-1; v_call: TRBV21-1; clone_size: NA; cdr3_aa: CASSKGLARVF; cdr3_nt: TGTGCCAGCAGCAAGGGACTAGCAAGGGTCTTC
d_call: TRBD1; j_call: TRBJ2-4; v_call: TRBV10-1; clone_size: NA; cdr3_aa: CASSESSGQGSAKNIQYF; cdr3_nt: TGCGCCAGCAGTGAGTCTTCCGGACAGGGGTCAGCCAAAAACATTCAGTACTTC
d_call: NA; j_call: TRBJ1-6; v_call: TRBV11-2; clone_size: once; cdr3_aa: CASSLVGPSYNSPLHF; cdr3_nt: TGTGCCAGCAGCTTAGTGGGTCCCTCCTATAATTCACCCCTCCACTTT
d_call: TRBD2; j_call: TRBJ2-4; v_call: TRBV5-1; clone_size: NA; cdr3_aa: CASSFGLAEVQYF; cdr3_nt: TGCGCCAGCAGCTTCGGACTAGCGGAGGTTCAGTACTTC